These 8 T cell receptor beta chains were sequenced from one sample in a study of read filtering for tumor transcriptome and immune sequencing. Molecular barcoded adaptors covering alpha/delta and beta/gamma chains were used on about 0.4 ug RNA. TCRdb re-called the reads with MiXCR, one entry per CDR3 protein. The sample lists around 140,000 distinct CDR3 sequences; around 13% were seen once. Sequenced: a population of CD138-negative cells sorted from bone marrow. These receptors originate from a donor aged 40 or over with multiple myeloma.

This clonotype showed up many times. The rearrangement uses TRBV19 and TRBJ2-7; TRBD1 matches at 7 bases. This CDR3 is built from 12 residues. Trimming removed 10 bases from V and 2 bases from J; junction bases left unmatched: 5. Germline V gives CDR1 LNHDA, CDR2 SQIVND (reference sequence). CDR3: CATGDRPYEQYF. Here the CDR3 DNA reads TGTGCCACCGGGGACAGACCCTACGAGCAGTACTTC.

Of note for this clonotype: A single base is all that separates this from a far larger clone, so a read error is likely. It is likely a read error, because the conserved phenylalanine at the end of the CDR3 is missing. The chain joins TRBV7-3 to TRBJ1-1, with D hard to call. The CDR3 spans 15 residues. Trimming left V 3 bases short and J 0 bases short, with 11 bases between. The germline gives CDR1 SGHTA, CDR2 FQGTGA. This CDR3 is CASSFVDGLNTEAFS. The CDR3 coding sequence is TGTGCCAGCAGCTTCGTGGACGGATTGAACACTGAAGCTTTCTCT.

This clonotype was seen only a few times. Lacking the conserved final phenylalanine or tryptophan, this CDR3 likely reflects a read error. The chain links TRBV10-3 to TRBJ1-5, with a weak D call TRBD1 (5 bases). This CDR3 has 14 amino acids. CDR1 is ENHRY, CDR2 SYGVKD, per germline. The CDR3 spells CASSESGLNQPQHL. CDR3 coding DNA: TGCGCCAGCAGTGAGTCGGGACTTAATCAGCCCCAGCATCTT.

This clonotype was detected many times. This rearrangement joins TRBV12-3 or TRBV12-4 to TRBJ2-1; TRBD2 matches at 14 bases. There are 15 residues in the CDR3. The V segment lost 3 bases and the J segment 8 bases; nucleotides outside the gene matches: 3. DNA of the CDR3: TGTGCCAGCAGTTTGGGGACTAGCGGGAGCGATGAGCAGTTCTTC. The encoded protein is CASSLGTSGSDEQFF.

This clonotype was detected many times. Mismatch with germline at one junction end may stem from a read error. The chain joins TRBV9 to TRBJ2-5, with 8 bases aligning to TRBD2. The length of the CDR3 is 14 residues. CDR1 and CDR2 from the germline V gene are SGDLS and YYNGEE. The CDR3 sequence: CASSVEPGGETLYF. CDR3 sequence (DNA): TGTGCCAGCAGCGTAGAACCGGGAGGGGAGACCCTGTACTTC.

This clonotype was recorded many times. The V and J genes are TRBV6-5 and TRBJ2-1, with TRBD2 as a possible D gene (5 bases). This CDR3 has 13 amino acids. Germline CDR1 is MNHEY and CDR2 is SVGAGI. Deletions cut 2 bases from V and 3 bases from J, with 5 bases between. This chain's CDR3 is CASSYRDYNEQFF. The CDR3 DNA follows: TGTGCCAGCAGTTACCGGGACTACAATGAGCAGTTCTTC.

The sample holds many counts of this clonotype. This chain links TRBV3-1 with TRBJ2-7; D unresolved. V was clipped by 0 bases and J by 6 bases, with 12 bases between them. CDR3 length: 14 amino acids. Germline V gives CDR1 LGHDT, CDR2 YNNKEL (reference sequence). CDR3 loop: CASSQDTRWSEQYF. The DNA for the CDR3 is TGTGCCAGCAGCCAAGATACGAGGTGGAGCGAGCAGTACTTC.

This clonotype appeared many times. This chain links TRBV19 with TRBJ2-1; 9 nucleotides agree with TRBD1. This CDR3 contains 12 residues. V lost 5 bases and J lost 13; bases outside the gene matches: 6. Germline-derived CDR1 and CDR2 are LNHDA and SQIVND (reference sequence). CDR3 protein: CASSQRDRDQFF. CDR3 nucleotide sequence: TGTGCCAGTAGTCAAAGGGACAGGGATCAGTTCTTC.